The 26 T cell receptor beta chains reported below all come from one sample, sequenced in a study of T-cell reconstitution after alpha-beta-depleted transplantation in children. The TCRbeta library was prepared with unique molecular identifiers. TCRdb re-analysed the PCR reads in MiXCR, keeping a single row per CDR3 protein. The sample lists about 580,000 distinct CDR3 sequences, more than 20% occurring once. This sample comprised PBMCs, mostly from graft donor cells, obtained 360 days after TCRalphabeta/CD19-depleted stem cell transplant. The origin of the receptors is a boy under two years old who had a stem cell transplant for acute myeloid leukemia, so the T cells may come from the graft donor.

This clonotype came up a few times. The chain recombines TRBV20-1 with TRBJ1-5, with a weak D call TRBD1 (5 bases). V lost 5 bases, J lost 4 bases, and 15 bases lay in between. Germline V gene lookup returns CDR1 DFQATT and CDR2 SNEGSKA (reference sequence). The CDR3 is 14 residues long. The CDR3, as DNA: TGCAGTGCTGCCGGGACCTACTCTAATCAGCCCCAGCATTTT. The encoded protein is CSAAGTYSNQPQHF.

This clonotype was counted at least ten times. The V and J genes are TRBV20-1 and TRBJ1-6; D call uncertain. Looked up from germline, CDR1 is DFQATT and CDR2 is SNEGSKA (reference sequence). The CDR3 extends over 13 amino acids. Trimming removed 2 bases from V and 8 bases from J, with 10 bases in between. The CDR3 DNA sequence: TGCAGTGCTAGACCCAGGAGCGATTCACCCCTCCACTTT. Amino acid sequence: CSARPRSDSPLHF.

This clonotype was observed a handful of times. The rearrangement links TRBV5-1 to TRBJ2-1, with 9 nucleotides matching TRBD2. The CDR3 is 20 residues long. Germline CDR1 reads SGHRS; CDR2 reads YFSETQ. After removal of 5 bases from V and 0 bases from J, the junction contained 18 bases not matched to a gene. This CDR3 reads CASRARGRSSGGSSYNEQFF. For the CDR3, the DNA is TGCGCCAGCAGAGCACGCGGACGGAGTAGCGGGGGCAGCTCCTACAATGAGCAGTTCTTC.

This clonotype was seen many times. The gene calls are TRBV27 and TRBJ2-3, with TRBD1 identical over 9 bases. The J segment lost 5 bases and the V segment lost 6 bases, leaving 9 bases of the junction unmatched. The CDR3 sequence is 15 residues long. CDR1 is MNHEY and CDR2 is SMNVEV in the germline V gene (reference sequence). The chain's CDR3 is CASRWTGVPRDTQYF. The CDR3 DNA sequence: TGTGCCAGCAGATGGACAGGGGTCCCTAGAGATACGCAGTATTTT.

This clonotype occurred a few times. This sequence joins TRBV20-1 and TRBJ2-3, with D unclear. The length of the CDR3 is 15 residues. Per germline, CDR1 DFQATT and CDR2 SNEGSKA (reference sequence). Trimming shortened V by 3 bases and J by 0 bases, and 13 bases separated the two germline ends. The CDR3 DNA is TGCAGTGCTAGTGAAACAGTGCCTAGCACAGATACGCAGTATTTT. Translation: CSASETVPSTDTQYF.

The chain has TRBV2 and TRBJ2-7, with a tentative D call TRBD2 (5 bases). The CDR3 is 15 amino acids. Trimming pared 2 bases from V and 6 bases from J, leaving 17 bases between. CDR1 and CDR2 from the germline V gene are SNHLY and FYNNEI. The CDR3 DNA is TGTGCCAGCAGTGAATGGGTAGCGAGGGCCCCCGAGCAGTACTTC. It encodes CASSEWVARAPEQYF.

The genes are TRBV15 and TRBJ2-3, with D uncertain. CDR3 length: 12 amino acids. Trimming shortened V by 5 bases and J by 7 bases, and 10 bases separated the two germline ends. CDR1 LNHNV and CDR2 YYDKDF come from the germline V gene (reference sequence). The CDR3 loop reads CATSSADNTQYF. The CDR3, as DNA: TGTGCCACCAGCTCAGCAGACAATACGCAGTATTTT.

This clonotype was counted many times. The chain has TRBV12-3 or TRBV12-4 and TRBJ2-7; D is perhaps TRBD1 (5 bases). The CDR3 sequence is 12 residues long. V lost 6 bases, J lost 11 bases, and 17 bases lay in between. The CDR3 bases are TGTGCCAGCAGCCCAAAGACAGCTTCCAAGTACTTC. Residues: CASSPKTASKYF.

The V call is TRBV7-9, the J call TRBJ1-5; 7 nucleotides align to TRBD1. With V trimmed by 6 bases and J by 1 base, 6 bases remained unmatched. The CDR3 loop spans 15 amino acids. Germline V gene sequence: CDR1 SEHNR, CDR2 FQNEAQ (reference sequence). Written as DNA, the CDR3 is TGTGCCAGCAGTTCGGACAGGTGGAGCAATCAGCCCCAGCATTTT. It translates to CASSSDRWSNQPQHF.

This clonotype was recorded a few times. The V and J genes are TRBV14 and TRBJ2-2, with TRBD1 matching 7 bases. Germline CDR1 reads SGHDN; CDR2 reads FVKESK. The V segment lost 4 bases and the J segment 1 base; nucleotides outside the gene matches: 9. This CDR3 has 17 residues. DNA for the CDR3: TGTGCCAGCAGCCCAAGGTACCGGGACAGGAACACCGGGGAGCTGTTTTTT. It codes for CASSPRYRDRNTGELFF.

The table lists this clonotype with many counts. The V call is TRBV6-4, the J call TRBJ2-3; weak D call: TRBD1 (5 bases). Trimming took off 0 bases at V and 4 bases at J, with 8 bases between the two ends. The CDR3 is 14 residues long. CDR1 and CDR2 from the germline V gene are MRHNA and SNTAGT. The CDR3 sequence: CASSDSRGADTQYF. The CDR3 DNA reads TGTGCCAGCAGTGACTCAAGGGGCGCAGATACGCAGTATTTT.

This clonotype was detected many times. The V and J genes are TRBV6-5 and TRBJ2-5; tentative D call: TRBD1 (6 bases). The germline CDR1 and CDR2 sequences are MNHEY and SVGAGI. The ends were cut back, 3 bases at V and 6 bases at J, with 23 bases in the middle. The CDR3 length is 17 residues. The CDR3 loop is CASSYRGSERDLKTQYF. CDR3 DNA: TGTGCCAGCAGTTATAGGGGGTCAGAGCGCGACCTAAAGACCCAGTACTTC.

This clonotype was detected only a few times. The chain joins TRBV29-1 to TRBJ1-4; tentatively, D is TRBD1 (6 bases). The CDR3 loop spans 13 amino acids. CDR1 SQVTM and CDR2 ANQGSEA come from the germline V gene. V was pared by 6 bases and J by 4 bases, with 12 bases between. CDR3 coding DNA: TGCAGCGTCCTGGACAGCTATAATGAAAAACTGTTTTTT. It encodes CSVLDSYNEKLFF.

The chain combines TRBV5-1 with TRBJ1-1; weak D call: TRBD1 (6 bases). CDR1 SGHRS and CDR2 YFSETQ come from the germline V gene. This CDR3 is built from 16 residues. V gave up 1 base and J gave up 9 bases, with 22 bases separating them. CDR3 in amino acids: CASSLTGWGLRPKAFF. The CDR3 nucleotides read TGCGCCAGCAGCTTGACTGGCTGGGGGCTCCGTCCAAAAGCTTTCTTT.

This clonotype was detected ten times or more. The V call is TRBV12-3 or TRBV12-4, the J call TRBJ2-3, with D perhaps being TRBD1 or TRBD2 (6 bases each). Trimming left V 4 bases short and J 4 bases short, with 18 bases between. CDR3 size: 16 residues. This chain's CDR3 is CASSWGAAPHSDTQYF. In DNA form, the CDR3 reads TGTGCCAGCAGTTGGGGGGCCGCACCCCACTCAGATACGCAGTATTTT.

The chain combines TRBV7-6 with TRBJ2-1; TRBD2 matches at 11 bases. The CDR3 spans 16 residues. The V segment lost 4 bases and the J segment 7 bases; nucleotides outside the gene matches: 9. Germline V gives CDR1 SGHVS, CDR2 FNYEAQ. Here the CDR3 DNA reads TGTGCCAGCAGCTCCCCCACTAGCGGGGGTGGAAATGAGCAGTTCTTC. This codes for CASSSPTSGGGNEQFF.

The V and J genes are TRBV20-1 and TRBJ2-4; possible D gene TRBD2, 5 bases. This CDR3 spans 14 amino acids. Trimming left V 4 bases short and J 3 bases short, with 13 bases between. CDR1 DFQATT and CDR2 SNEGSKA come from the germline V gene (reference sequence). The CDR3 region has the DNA TGCAGTGCTAAGAGGGTCTACGGCAAAAACATTCAGTACTTC. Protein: CSAKRVYGKNIQYF.

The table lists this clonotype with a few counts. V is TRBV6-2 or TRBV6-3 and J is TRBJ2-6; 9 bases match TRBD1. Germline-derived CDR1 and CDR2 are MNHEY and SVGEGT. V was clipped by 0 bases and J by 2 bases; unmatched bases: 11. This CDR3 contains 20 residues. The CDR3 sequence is CASSYSYAGTGLPGANVLTF. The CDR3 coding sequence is TGTGCCAGCAGTTACTCGTACGCAGGGACAGGGCTCCCTGGGGCCAACGTCCTGACTTTC.

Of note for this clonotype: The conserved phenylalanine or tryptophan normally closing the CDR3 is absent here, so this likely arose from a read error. CDR3 sequence (DNA): TGCAGTGCTAGAGATAGGGGGCGCGACACCGGGGAGCTGTTTTGT. Protein: CSARDRGRDTGELFC. V and J are TRBV20-1 and TRBJ2-2, with 7 nucleotides matching TRBD1. CDR3 length equals 15 residues. Germline lookup yields CDR1 DFQATT and CDR2 SNEGSKA (reference sequence). V was pared by 0 bases and J by 3 bases, with 4 bases of the junction left unmatched.

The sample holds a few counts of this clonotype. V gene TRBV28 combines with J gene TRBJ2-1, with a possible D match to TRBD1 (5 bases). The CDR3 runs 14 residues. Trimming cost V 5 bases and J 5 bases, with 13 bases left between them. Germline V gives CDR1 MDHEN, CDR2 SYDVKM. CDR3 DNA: TGTGCCAGCAGTGCGCTCAGGGTCAACAATGAGCAGTTCTTC. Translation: CASSALRVNNEQFF.

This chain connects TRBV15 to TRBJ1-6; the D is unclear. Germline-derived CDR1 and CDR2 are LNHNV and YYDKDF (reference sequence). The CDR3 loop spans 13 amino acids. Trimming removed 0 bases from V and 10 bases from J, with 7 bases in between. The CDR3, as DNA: TGTGCCACCAGCAGAGATCGGGGATCACCCCTCCACTTT. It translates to CATSRDRGSPLHF.

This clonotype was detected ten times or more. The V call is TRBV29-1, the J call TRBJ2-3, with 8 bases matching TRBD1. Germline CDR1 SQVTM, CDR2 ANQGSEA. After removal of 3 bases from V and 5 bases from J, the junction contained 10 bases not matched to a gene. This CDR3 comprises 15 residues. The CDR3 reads CSVDAWTGQKDTQYF. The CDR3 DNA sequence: TGCAGCGTTGATGCCTGGACAGGGCAAAAAGATACGCAGTATTTT.

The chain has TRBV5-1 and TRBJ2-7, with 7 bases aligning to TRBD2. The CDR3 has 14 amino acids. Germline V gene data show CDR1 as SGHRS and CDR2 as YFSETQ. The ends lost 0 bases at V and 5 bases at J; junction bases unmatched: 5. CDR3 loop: CASSLELGRDEQYF. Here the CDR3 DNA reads TGCGCCAGCAGCTTGGAGCTGGGGAGGGACGAGCAGTACTTC.

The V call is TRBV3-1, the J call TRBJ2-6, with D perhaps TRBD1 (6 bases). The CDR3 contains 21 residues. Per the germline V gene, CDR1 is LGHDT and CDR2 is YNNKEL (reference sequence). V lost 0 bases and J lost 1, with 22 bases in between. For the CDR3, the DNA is TGTGCCAGCAGCCAAGATTCACCGAGAAGGACAGTAGATTCTGGGGCCAACGTCCTGACTTTC. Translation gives CASSQDSPRRTVDSGANVLTF.

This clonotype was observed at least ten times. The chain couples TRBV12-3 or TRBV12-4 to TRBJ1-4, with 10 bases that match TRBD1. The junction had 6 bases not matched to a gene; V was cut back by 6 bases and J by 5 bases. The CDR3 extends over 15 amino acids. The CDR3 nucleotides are TGTGCCAGCAGCCCGACAGGGGGCAGGAATGAAAAACTGTTTTTT. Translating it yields CASSPTGGRNEKLFF.

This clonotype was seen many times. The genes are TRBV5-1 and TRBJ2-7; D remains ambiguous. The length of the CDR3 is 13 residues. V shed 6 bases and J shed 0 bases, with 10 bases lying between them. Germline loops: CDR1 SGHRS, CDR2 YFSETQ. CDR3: CASMESSSYEQYF. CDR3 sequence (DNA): TGCGCCAGCATGGAGTCTAGCTCCTACGAGCAGTACTTC.